These T cell receptor beta chains were read from a single sample in a study of cytomegalovirus exposure and HLA in healthy donors. Measured with immunoSEQ multiplex PCR; TCRdb has only the in-frame clones, and not every one. The table records 70,000 to 100,000 clones, nearly 80% of them present only once. Sequences were obtained from PBMCs. Receptor source: a woman aged 45-59 years in good health and CMV-seropositive. Each CDR3 is given with its conserved first and last residue. The D gene is left open where the match is weak. Clone size, where shown, is once, few, many, or a class for clones that have expanded.

V gene,J gene,clone size,D gene,CDR3 DNA,CDR3 protein
TRBV2,TRBJ1-6,-,TRBD1,TGTGCCAGCAGTGCGGGGACAGGGGTTTCACCCCTCCACTTT,CASSAGTGVSPLHF
TRBV11-2,TRBJ2-1,-,TRBD2,TGTGCCAGCAGCCTCAGACTAGCGGGAGGTCTAGAGCAGTTCTTC,CASSLRLAGGLEQFF
TRBV11-2,TRBJ1-1,few,TRBD1,TGTGCCAGCAGCTTAGGCTCCTCGCAGGGGGAAACTGAAGCTTTCTTT,CASSLGSSQGETEAFF
TRBV18,TRBJ2-3,-,-,TGTGCCAGCTCACCACCTGGTTCTCGGGCGCAGTATTTT,CASSPPGSRAQYF
TRBV11-2,TRBJ2-1,-,TRBD2,TGTGCCAGCAGCCGTAGCGGGGTATACAATGAGCAGTTCTTC,CASSRSGVYNEQFF
TRBV7-6,TRBJ2-2,-,TRBD1,TGTGCCAGCAGCCTTGGACAGGGAGCATTTCACACCGGGGAGCTGTTTTTT,CASSLGQGAFHTGELFF
TRBV28,TRBJ2-3,few,TRBD2,TGTGCCAGCATTCCGCCCCTAGCGGGAGGCCGCACAGATACGCAGTATTTT,CASIPPLAGGRTDTQYF
TRBV13,TRBJ1-2,few,-,TGTGCCAGCAGCTCGGGAGGCCGTGGGTACACCTTC,CASSSGGRGYTF
TRBV9,TRBJ2-1,-,-,TGTGCCAGCAGCGGAGGCGGAGGTTACAATGAGCAGTTCTTC,CASSGGGGYNEQFF
TRBV19,TRBJ1-5,-,-,TGTGCCAGTAGTATTCGGGACATTCCTAATCAGCCCCAGCATTTT,CASSIRDIPNQPQHF
TRBV29-1,TRBJ2-1,few,TRBD1,TGCAGCGTTGAAGTCCGGGACAGGGGGCTCGATGAGCAGTTCTTC,CSVEVRDRGLDEQFF
TRBV11-3,TRBJ2-3,-,TRBD2,TGTGCCAGCAGCCCTGGCCTCATACTAGCGGGAGTCCCCGATACGCAGTATTTT,CASSPGLILAGVPDTQYF
TRBV9,TRBJ2-1,-,TRBD2,TGTGCCAGCAGCCCGGGAGGCGGTTTAAATGAGCAGTTCTTC,CASSPGGGLNEQFF
TRBV27,TRBJ1-2,few,TRBD1,TGTGCCAGCAGTCCATTGGGACAGACTAACTTC,CASSPLGQTNF
TRBV5-4,TRBJ1-1,-,-,TGTGCCAGCAGCCGCAGGGATGGCACTGAAGCTTTCTTT,CASSRRDGTEAFF
TRBV30,TRBJ1-3,-,-,TGTGCCTGGGGGGGGGTATTGGACACCATATATTTT,CAWGGVLDTIYF
TRBV15,TRBJ1-5,-,TRBD1,TGTGCCACCAGCAGAGATCACAGGGGGCTAGGGCCCCAGCATTTT,CATSRDHRGLGPQHF
TRBV7-3,TRBJ1-5,-,-,TGTGCCAGCAGCTTAAGGGCGAATCAGCCCCAGCATTTT,CASSLRANQPQHF
TRBV7-8,TRBJ2-1,-,TRBD2,TGTGCCAGCAGCTTACGGGGGGGCTACAATGAGCAGTTCTTC,CASSLRGGYNEQFF
TRBV5-5,TRBJ1-5,-,-,TGTGCCAGCAGCTTGGCCTCGGGGGTATTACCCCAGCATTTT,CASSLASGVLPQHF
TRBV19,TRBJ1-2,-,TRBD1,TGTGCCAGTCGGACAGGGAACTATGGCTACACCTTC,CASRTGNYGYTF
TRBV7-3,TRBJ2-7,-,TRBD1,TGTGCCAGCAGCTCCGGGACAGGGATCAACGAGCAGTACTTC,CASSSGTGINEQYF
TRBV6-4,TRBJ2-5,-,TRBD2,TGTGCCAGCAGTGACCCCGGGACTAGCGGGGGGGGTGAGACCCAGTACTTC,CASSDPGTSGGGETQYF
TRBV6-6,TRBJ1-6,-,TRBD1,TGTGCCAGCAGTCCCCGGGACAGGGGTTCACCCCTCCACTTT,CASSPRDRGSPLHF
TRBV18,TRBJ2-1,once,TRBD2,TGTGCCAGCTCACCTCGGACTAGCGGGGGGGACAATGAGCAGTTCTTC,CASSPRTSGGDNEQFF
TRBV6-5,TRBJ1-5,-,-,TGTGCCAGCAGCCCCCCGGGGTTTAATCAGCCCCAGCATTTT,CASSPPGFNQPQHF
TRBV30,TRBJ2-2,once,TRBD2,TGTGCCTGGAGATGGGGGGGTCCGGGGGAGCTGTTTTTT,CAWRWGGPGELFF
TRBV9,TRBJ2-4,-,TRBD1,TGTGCCAGCAGCGTAGGTGGACAGGGGGCGAACATTCAGTACTTC,CASSVGGQGANIQYF
TRBV10-1,TRBJ2-2,-,TRBD1,TGCGCCAGCAGGGGACAGGCCACCGGGGAGCTGTTTTTT,CASRGQATGELFF
TRBV6-4,TRBJ2-3,-,TRBD1,TGTGCCAGCAGGCGAAGGGACAGAAGCACAGATACGCAGTATTTT,CASRRRDRSTDTQYF
TRBV2,TRBJ2-1,-,-,TGTGCCAGCAGCCCGGACAGCAATGAGCAGTTCTTC,CASSPDSNEQFF
TRBV11-2,TRBJ2-1,-,TRBD2,TGTGCCAGCAGCTTGCGTAGCGGGGGGGCAACGGCCTACAATGAGCAGTTCTTC,CASSLRSGGATAYNEQFF
TRBV9,TRBJ2-1,-,-,TGTGCCAGCAGCGTAGCCCCTGACAGGATCCAAAATGAGCAGTTCTTC,CASSVAPDRIQNEQFF
TRBV30,TRBJ1-1,-,-,TGTGCCTGGAGGAGACCTGGGACTTACGGCACTGAAGCTTTCTTT,CAWRRPGTYGTEAFF
TRBV27,TRBJ1-1,-,TRBD1,TGTGCCAGCACCGGGACAGGTAGCATGAACACTGAAGCTTTCTTT,CASTGTGSMNTEAFF
TRBV29-1,TRBJ2-1,-,-,TGCAGCGTGGTGGCCCGACACACCACAGGCGATGAGCAGTTCTTC,CSVVARHTTGDEQFF
TRBV5-1,TRBJ1-4,-,-,TGCGCCAGCAGCTACGGGAGGTGGACGGGGGCCCGTGAAAAACTGTTTTTT,CASSYGRWTGAREKLFF
TRBV5-4,TRBJ2-3,-,-,TGTGCCAGCAGCTTCCGTTCTAGCACAGATACGCAGTATTTT,CASSFRSSTDTQYF
TRBV19,TRBJ2-1,-,-,TGTGCCAGTAGTTGGCAGGCTTACAATGAGCAGTTCTTC,CASSWQAYNEQFF
TRBV19,TRBJ2-1,-,TRBD2,TGTGCCAGTAGAATAGCGGGAGGCCTCAATGAGCAGTTCTTC,CASRIAGGLNEQFF
TRBV5-1,TRBJ1-2,-,TRBD1,TGCGCCAGCAGCTTGGGGGACAGAGACTATGGCTACACCTTC,CASSLGDRDYGYTF